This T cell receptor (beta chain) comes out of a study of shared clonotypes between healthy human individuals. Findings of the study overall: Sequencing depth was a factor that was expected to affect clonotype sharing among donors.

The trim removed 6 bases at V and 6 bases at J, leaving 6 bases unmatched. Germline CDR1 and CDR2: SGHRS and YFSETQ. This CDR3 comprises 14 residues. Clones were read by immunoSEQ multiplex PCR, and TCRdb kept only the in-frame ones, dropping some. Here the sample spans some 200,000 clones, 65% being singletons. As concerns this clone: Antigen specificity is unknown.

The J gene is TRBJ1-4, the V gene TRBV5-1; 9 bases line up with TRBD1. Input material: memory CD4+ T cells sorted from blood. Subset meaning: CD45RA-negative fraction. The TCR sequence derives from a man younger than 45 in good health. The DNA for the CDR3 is TGCGCCAGCAAGGAGGGGACAGGGTATGAAAAACTGTTTTTT. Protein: CASKEGTGYEKLFF.